This T cell receptor beta chain was observed in a study of blood T cell repertoires in COVID-19. About the research overall: Acute and convalescent COVID-19 specimens originated in the United States, Italy and Spain.

Authors' processing steps: Reference gene primer amplification gave estimated nucleated cell counts. The repertoire was sequenced with immunoSEQ multiplex PCR; TCRdb's copy has only in-frame clones and lacks some. V and J calls and clone size come straight from that table; D and trimming were deduced from the DNA. Among about 180,000 clones listed, over 75% were seen once. Recovered participants had two consecutive negative NP/OP PCR tests, healthcare professional clearance, or symptom resolution. The J segment lost 2 bases and the V segment lost 4 bases, leaving 3 bases of the junction unmatched. Germline lookup yields CDR1 KGHDR and CDR2 SFDVKD. This CDR3 spans 14 amino acids.

The rearrangement uses TRBV24-1 and TRBJ2-7; 8 positions match TRBD1. The receptor was isolated from a young woman who had recovered from COVID-19. The specimen sequenced was PBMCs or T cells enriched from blood (not recorded which). CDR3 bases: TGTGCCACCAGTGACCCGGGACAGGCCTACGAGCAGTACTTC. Amino acids: CATSDPGQAYEQYF.